A single sample is the source of the 13 T cell receptor beta chains below, sequenced in a study of human T cells and chemical hapten exposure. Time point meaning: patch test 3, about 24 weeks after DPC sensitization. The treatment: therapeutic diphenylcyclopropenone sensitization with weekly scalp DPC. MiXCR, run by TCRdb on the RACE reads, gives a single entry per CDR3 protein. The table has 150,000 to 200,000 distinct CDR3 sequences, 25% to 35% seen once. The material sequenced was whole blood, taken in connection with sensitization to the hapten diphenylcyclopropenone (DPC). The receptor set was obtained from a woman between 18 and 30 years old with alopecia areata. Some clones in this sample may be carry-over from other donors' samples.

The V call is TRBV4-2, the J call TRBJ2-7, with 8 bases that match TRBD1. Trimming removed 6 bases from V and 3 bases from J; junction bases left unmatched: 7. The CDR3 is 14 residues long. Germline V gives CDR1 LGHNA, CDR2 YNFKEQ. This chain's CDR3 is CASSVQGDVYEQYF. Written as DNA, the CDR3 is TGTGCCAGCAGTGTACAGGGGGACGTCTACGAGCAGTACTTC.

The table lists this clonotype with a few counts. J is TRBJ1-2 and V is TRBV29-1; 8 positions agree with TRBD1. The trim removed 6 bases at V and 4 bases at J, leaving 7 bases unmatched. CDR3 length: 13 residues. Germline assignment: CDR1 SQVTM and CDR2 ANQGSEA. The CDR3 nucleotides read TGCAGCGTATTCGCCGGGACAGGCTATGGCTACACCTTC. This gives the protein CSVFAGTGYGYTF.

The chain recombines TRBV20-1 with TRBJ2-1, with a weak D call TRBD1 (5 bases). Germline lookup yields CDR1 DFQATT and CDR2 SNEGSKA (reference sequence). V lost 6 bases, J lost 4 bases, and 13 bases lay in between. This CDR3 spans 13 amino acids. The CDR3 nucleotides read TGCAGTGCAGGACAATTAGGGTACAATGAGCAGTTCTTC. It yields the protein CSAGQLGYNEQFF.

This clonotype has just a few counts. V usage is TRBV6-2 or TRBV6-3 and J usage is TRBJ2-7; tentative D call: TRBD1 (6 bases). Trimming pared 5 bases from V and 6 bases from J, leaving 17 bases between. The CDR3 extends over 14 amino acids. Germline CDR1 and CDR2: MNHEY and SVGEGT. The CDR3 DNA is TGTGCCAGCAGTCTACAGGGTTCACCTTCCGAGCAGTACTTC. Its protein product is CASSLQGSPSEQYF.

The chain is built from TRBV6-2 or TRBV6-3 and TRBJ1-2; TRBD1 matches at 7 bases. CDR1 is MNHEY and CDR2 is SVGEGT in the germline V gene. The CDR3 length is 12 residues. V was clipped by 8 bases and J by 6 bases; unmatched bases: 6. The CDR3 DNA reads as TGTGCCAGCGGGGGACAGTTCCATGGCTACACCTTC. Its protein product is CASGGQFHGYTF.

Only a few counts were recorded for this clonotype. The J gene is TRBJ2-7, the V gene TRBV20-1, with 12 bases that match TRBD2. The CDR3 is 13 amino acids. Germline CDR1 DFQATT, CDR2 SNEGSKA (reference sequence). The junction had 9 bases not matched to a gene; V was cut back by 6 bases and J by 9 bases. The CDR3 DNA reads as TGCAGTGCCCCGGGACTAGCGGGCCAAAGGCAGTACTTC. Its translation: CSAPGLAGQRQYF.

This clonotype occurred a few times. The V gene is TRBV9, the J gene TRBJ1-3; TRBD1 aligns across 9 bases. Trimming cost V 4 bases and J 5 bases; bases outside gene matches: 7. Germline CDR1 and CDR2: SGDLS and YYNGEE. The CDR3 extends over 15 amino acids. CDR3 nucleotides: TGTGCCAGCAGCTCACAGGGGGCCAACAGAAACACCATATATTTT. It is translated as CASSSQGANRNTIYF.

This chain uses TRBV29-1 with TRBJ1-1, with 7 bases lining up with TRBD1. This CDR3 has 13 residues. The germline gives CDR1 SQVTM, CDR2 ANQGSEA. Trimming removed 6 bases from V and 4 bases from J; junction bases left unmatched: 8. The CDR3 region is CSVVPGGITEAFF. DNA of the CDR3: TGCAGCGTGGTTCCAGGGGGGATCACTGAAGCTTTCTTT.

The chain couples TRBV7-9 to TRBJ1-1; D possibly corresponds to TRBD1 (5 bases). The CDR3 is made up of 14 amino acids. Germline CDR1 and CDR2: SEHNR and FQNEAQ (reference sequence). Between the trimmed V and J ends, which lost 6 bases and 4 bases, there was a span of 15 bases. CDR3 sequence (DNA): TGTGCCAGCAGTCATAAGAACGGGGGCACTGAAGCTTTCTTT. This codes for CASSHKNGGTEAFF.

The chain couples TRBV29-1 to TRBJ2-1, with TRBD1 as a possible D gene (5 bases). The CDR3 loop spans 14 amino acids. With 5 bases removed from V and 0 bases from J, the gap between germline ends came to 11 bases. Germline lookup yields CDR1 SQVTM and CDR2 ANQGSEA. In DNA, the CDR3 is TGCAGCGTTCCTACAGGTAACTCCTACAATGAGCAGTTCTTC. Amino acids: CSVPTGNSYNEQFF.

This clonotype came up a few times. The chain has TRBV7-2 and TRBJ1-1; possible D gene TRBD1, 6 bases. Germline lookup yields CDR1 SGHTA and CDR2 FQGNSA. CDR3 length equals 13 residues. V dropped 4 bases and J dropped 4 bases, with 10 bases sitting between them. The CDR3 nucleotides are TGTGCCAGCAGCTCAGGACAGCCCACTGAAGCTTTCTTT. This codes for CASSSGQPTEAFF.

This clonotype appeared a single time. The rearrangement links TRBV4-1 to TRBJ1-2; the D is unclear. The CDR3 loop spans 16 amino acids. The germline gives CDR1 MGHRA, CDR2 YSYEKL. The ends were cut back, 0 bases at V and 4 bases at J, with 15 bases in the middle. CDR3 region: CASSQEGRTYGYGYTF. As DNA, the CDR3 is TGCGCCAGCAGCCAAGAAGGCAGGACTTATGGCTATGGCTACACCTTC.

This clonotype was counted between two and nine times. V usage is TRBV24-1 and J usage is TRBJ1-2, with D unresolved. In germline, CDR1 is KGHDR, CDR2 SFDVKD. The CDR3 sequence is 11 residues long. Between the trimmed V and J ends, which lost 1 base and 7 bases, there was a span of 3 bases. Here the CDR3 reads CATSDFGGYTF. The CDR3 DNA is TGTGCCACCAGTGATTTCGGTGGCTACACCTTC.